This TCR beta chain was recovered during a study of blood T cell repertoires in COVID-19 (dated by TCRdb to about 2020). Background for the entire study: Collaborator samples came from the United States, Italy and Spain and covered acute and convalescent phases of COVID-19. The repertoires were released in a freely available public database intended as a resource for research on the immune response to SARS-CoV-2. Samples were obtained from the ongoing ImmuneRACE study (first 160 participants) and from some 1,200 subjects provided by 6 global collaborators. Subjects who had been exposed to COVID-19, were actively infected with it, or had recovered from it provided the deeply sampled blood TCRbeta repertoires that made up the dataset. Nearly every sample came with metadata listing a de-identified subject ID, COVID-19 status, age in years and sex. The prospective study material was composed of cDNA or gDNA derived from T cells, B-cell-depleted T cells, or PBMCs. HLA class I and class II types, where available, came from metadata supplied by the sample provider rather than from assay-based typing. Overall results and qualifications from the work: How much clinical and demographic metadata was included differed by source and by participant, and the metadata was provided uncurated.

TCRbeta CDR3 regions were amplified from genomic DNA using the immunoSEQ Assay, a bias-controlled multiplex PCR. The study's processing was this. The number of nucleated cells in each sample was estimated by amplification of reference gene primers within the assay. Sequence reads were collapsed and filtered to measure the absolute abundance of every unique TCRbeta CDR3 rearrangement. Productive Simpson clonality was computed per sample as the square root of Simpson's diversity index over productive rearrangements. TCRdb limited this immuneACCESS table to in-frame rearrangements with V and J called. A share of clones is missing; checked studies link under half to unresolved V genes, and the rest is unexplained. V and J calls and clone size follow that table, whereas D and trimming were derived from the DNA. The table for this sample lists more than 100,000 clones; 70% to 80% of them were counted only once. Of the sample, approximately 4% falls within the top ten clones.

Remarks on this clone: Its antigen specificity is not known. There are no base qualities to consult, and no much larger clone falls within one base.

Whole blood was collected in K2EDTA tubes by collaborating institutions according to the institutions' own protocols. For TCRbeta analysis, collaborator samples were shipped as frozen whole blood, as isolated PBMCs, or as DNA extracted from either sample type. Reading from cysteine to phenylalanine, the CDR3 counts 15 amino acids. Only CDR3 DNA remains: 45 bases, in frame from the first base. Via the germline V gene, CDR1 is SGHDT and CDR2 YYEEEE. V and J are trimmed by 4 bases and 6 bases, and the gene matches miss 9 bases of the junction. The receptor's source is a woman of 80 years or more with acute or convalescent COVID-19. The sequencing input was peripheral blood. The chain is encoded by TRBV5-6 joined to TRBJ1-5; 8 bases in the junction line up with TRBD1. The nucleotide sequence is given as TGTGCCAGCAGCCTCGCACAGGGGGAGAGTCAGCCCCAGCATTTT. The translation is CASSLAQGESQPQHF.